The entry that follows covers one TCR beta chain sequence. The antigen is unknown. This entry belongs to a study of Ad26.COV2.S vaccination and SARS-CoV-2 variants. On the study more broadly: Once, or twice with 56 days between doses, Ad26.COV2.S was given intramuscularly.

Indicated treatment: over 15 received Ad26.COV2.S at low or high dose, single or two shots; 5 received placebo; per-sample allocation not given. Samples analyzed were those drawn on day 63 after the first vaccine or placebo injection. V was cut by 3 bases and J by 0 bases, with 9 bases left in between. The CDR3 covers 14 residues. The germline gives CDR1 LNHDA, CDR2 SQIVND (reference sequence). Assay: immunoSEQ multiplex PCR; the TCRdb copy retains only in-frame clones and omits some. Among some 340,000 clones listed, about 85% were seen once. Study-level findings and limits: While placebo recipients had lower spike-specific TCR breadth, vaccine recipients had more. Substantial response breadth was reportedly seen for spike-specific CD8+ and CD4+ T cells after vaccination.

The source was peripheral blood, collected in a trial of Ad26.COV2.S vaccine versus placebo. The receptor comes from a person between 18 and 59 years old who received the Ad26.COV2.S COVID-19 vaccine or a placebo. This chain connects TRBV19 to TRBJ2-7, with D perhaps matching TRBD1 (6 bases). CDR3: CASSIGGNSYEQYF. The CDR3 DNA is TGTGCCAGTAGTATTGGGGGCAACTCCTACGAGCAGTACTTC.